This TCR beta chain is drawn from a study of blood T cells in healthy people across ages. Study-level findings and limits: In older individuals, TCR beta diversity per million T cells was lower, falling roughly linearly with age.

Together with a sample-barcoded 5' primer, a J-beta primer mix was included in a second PCR lasting roughly 6 to 12 cycles. MiXCR, run by TCRdb on the 5' RACE reads, gives a single entry per CDR3 protein. The sample holds some 710,000 distinct CDR3 sequences, about 45% seen once. Comment on this clonotype: Its specificity is unknown.

The length of the CDR3 is 13 residues. The junction had 5 bases not matched to a gene; V was cut back by 2 bases and J by 11 bases. Germline values: CDR1 LGHNA, CDR2 YSLEER. The TCR sequence derives from a man aged 80 or over in good health. This chain joins TRBV4-3 and TRBJ2-5; the match to TRBD2 covers 10 bases. The source material was blood. For the CDR3, the DNA is TGCGCCAGCAGCCAACTAGCGGGAGATGAGCAGTACTTC. Encoded protein: CASSQLAGDEQYF.